This is a list of T cell receptor beta chains from one sample in a study of T-cell memory formation after mild COVID-19. Using its own MiXCR run on the 5' RACE reads, TCRdb lists one record per CDR3 protein. The sample yields under 550,000 distinct CDR3 sequences, around a sixth seen once. Material for sequencing was PBMCs or a T cell subset sorted from them (not recorded which). The origin of the receptors is an adult woman who had mild COVID-19 (a few samples of this study predate the infection). Cell type and time point are not known. Both conserved end residues are part of each CDR3. The order of the fields is V gene, clone size, J gene, D gene, CDR3 DNA, CDR3 protein. A D gene is named only where the DNA matches it firmly. Size is omitted from some rows. Given values are once, few, many or a class for expanded clones.

v_gene: TRBV7-8; abundance: -; j_gene: TRBJ2-1; d_gene: -; CDR3nt: TGTGCCAGCAGCTTAGGCGGGACAGCCTACAATGAGCAGTTCTTC; CDR3aa: CASSLGGTAYNEQFF
v_gene: TRBV6-5; abundance: -; j_gene: TRBJ1-5; d_gene: -; CDR3nt: TGTGCCAGCAGGGGTAGCAATCAGCCCCAGCATTTT; CDR3aa: CASRGSNQPQHF
v_gene: TRBV10-3; abundance: few; j_gene: TRBJ1-1; d_gene: -; CDR3nt: TGTGCCATCAGTCTGGGAGAGCTGAACACTGAAGCTTTCTTT; CDR3aa: CAISLGELNTEAFF
v_gene: TRBV12-3/TRBV12-4; abundance: few; j_gene: TRBJ2-2; d_gene: -; CDR3nt: TGTGCCAGCAGAAGGGGGGCCGGGGAGCTGTTTTTT; CDR3aa: CASRRGAGELFF
v_gene: TRBV12-3/TRBV12-4; abundance: -; j_gene: TRBJ2-1; d_gene: -; CDR3nt: TGTGCCAGCAGTCCGTTAGGGGGGAGTGGTTACAATGAGCAGTTCTTC; CDR3aa: CASSPLGGSGYNEQFF
v_gene: TRBV5-1; abundance: -; j_gene: TRBJ2-7; d_gene: TRBD1; CDR3nt: TGCGCCAGCAGCTGGGGACAGGGCACATGGGACGAGCAGTACTTC; CDR3aa: CASSWGQGTWDEQYF
v_gene: TRBV30; abundance: -; j_gene: TRBJ2-5; d_gene: -; CDR3nt: TGTGCCTGGGGGGTCGTTGGGGAGACCCAGTACTTC; CDR3aa: CAWGVVGETQYF
v_gene: TRBV5-1; abundance: few; j_gene: TRBJ1-4; d_gene: -; CDR3nt: TGCGCCAGCAGCTTGGACAGGAACGAAAAACTGTTTTTT; CDR3aa: CASSLDRNEKLFF
v_gene: TRBV9; abundance: few; j_gene: TRBJ1-6; d_gene: TRBD1; CDR3nt: TGTGCCAGCAGCCCGCGGACAGGGGGATCCAGTTCACCCCTCCACTTT; CDR3aa: CASSPRTGGSSSPLHF
v_gene: TRBV5-1; abundance: -; j_gene: TRBJ1-1; d_gene: TRBD1; CDR3nt: TGCGCCAGCAGCGGACAGGCGAGGAACACTGAAGCTTTCTTT; CDR3aa: CASSGQARNTEAFF
v_gene: TRBV24-1; abundance: -; j_gene: TRBJ2-5; d_gene: -; CDR3nt: TGTGCCACCAGTGCCCAGGATGAAGAGACCCAGTACTTC; CDR3aa: CATSAQDEETQYF
v_gene: TRBV4-3; abundance: -; j_gene: TRBJ1-1; d_gene: TRBD1; CDR3nt: TGCGCCAGCAGCCAAGATCACAGGGGAGACATGAACACTGAAGCTTTCTTT; CDR3aa: CASSQDHRGDMNTEAFF
v_gene: TRBV6-5; abundance: few; j_gene: TRBJ1-1; d_gene: -; CDR3nt: TGTGCCAGCAGCTCGACAACATGGGAAGCTTTCTTT; CDR3aa: CASSSTTWEAFF
v_gene: TRBV27; abundance: few; j_gene: TRBJ2-7; d_gene: -; CDR3nt: TGTGCCAGCAGTTTAACGGGGGGCATCCAGTACTTC; CDR3aa: CASSLTGGIQYF
v_gene: TRBV7-9; abundance: few; j_gene: TRBJ2-1; d_gene: TRBD1; CDR3nt: TGTGCCAGCAGTAACTACGCCGGGACAGGACACAATGAGCAGTTCTTC; CDR3aa: CASSNYAGTGHNEQFF
v_gene: TRBV6-1; abundance: -; j_gene: TRBJ2-3; d_gene: TRBD2; CDR3nt: TGTGCCAGCAGTGCCCTGAATAGACTAGCGGGGGGGCCAGATACGCAGTATTTT; CDR3aa: CASSALNRLAGGPDTQYF
v_gene: TRBV24-1; abundance: -; j_gene: TRBJ2-2; d_gene: TRBD1; CDR3nt: TGTGCCACCAGTGATATAACAGGGGAAACCGGGGAGCTGTTTTTT; CDR3aa: CATSDITGETGELFF
v_gene: TRBV7-9; abundance: -; j_gene: TRBJ1-2; d_gene: -; CDR3nt: TGTGCCAGCAGCTTCCGGGGGGTGGCCTTC; CDR3aa: CASSFRGVAF
v_gene: TRBV12-3/TRBV12-4; abundance: -; j_gene: TRBJ2-1; d_gene: TRBD2; CDR3nt: TGTGCCAGCAGTCCCGGACTAGCGGGAGGGCGGAGCTCCTACAATGAGCAGTTCTTC; CDR3aa: CASSPGLAGGRSSYNEQFF
v_gene: TRBV27; abundance: few; j_gene: TRBJ2-3; d_gene: -; CDR3nt: TGTGCCAGTAGAGTATCACAGGTGTTCCTGGATACGCAGTATTTT; CDR3aa: CASRVSQVFLDTQYF
v_gene: TRBV24-1; abundance: -; j_gene: TRBJ2-3; d_gene: -; CDR3nt: TGTGCCACCGCGTTCCAGGGTACAGATACGCAGTATTTT; CDR3aa: CATAFQGTDTQYF
v_gene: TRBV29-1; abundance: few; j_gene: TRBJ2-5; d_gene: -; CDR3nt: TGCAGCGCCCTTGGGGCCCAAGAGACCCAGTACTTC; CDR3aa: CSALGAQETQYF
v_gene: TRBV19; abundance: -; j_gene: TRBJ1-2; d_gene: TRBD1; CDR3nt: TGTGCCAGTCGGTACAGGGGGAGCCACTATGGCTACACCTTC; CDR3aa: CASRYRGSHYGYTF
v_gene: TRBV3-1; abundance: few; j_gene: TRBJ2-7; d_gene: -; CDR3nt: TGTGCCAGCAGCCAAGGACCGTCGAAGGGCCCCTACGAGCAGTACTTC; CDR3aa: CASSQGPSKGPYEQYF
v_gene: TRBV7-9; abundance: few; j_gene: TRBJ2-3; d_gene: -; CDR3nt: TGTGCCAGCAGCTCCGCGCTAGCGCCGGATACGCAGTATTTT; CDR3aa: CASSSALAPDTQYF
v_gene: TRBV5-6; abundance: few; j_gene: TRBJ2-2; d_gene: -; CDR3nt: TGTGCCAGCAGGAGGGGAACGAACACCGGGGAGCTGTTTTTT; CDR3aa: CASRRGTNTGELFF
v_gene: TRBV11-2; abundance: few; j_gene: TRBJ2-5; d_gene: -; CDR3nt: TGTGCCAGCAGCATCCCCCCTCGATCCGGGGTGAGGGAGACCCAGTACTTC; CDR3aa: CASSIPPRSGVRETQYF
v_gene: TRBV9; abundance: many; j_gene: TRBJ1-6; d_gene: -; CDR3nt: TGTGCCAGCAGCCCACTGGAGACACTTAATTCACCCCTCCACTTT; CDR3aa: CASSPLETLNSPLHF
v_gene: TRBV7-8; abundance: -; j_gene: TRBJ2-3; d_gene: -; CDR3nt: TGTGCCAGCAGCTTCCTGACAGCCGCTAGCACAGATACGCAGTATTTT; CDR3aa: CASSFLTAASTDTQYF
v_gene: TRBV5-1; abundance: -; j_gene: TRBJ2-3; d_gene: TRBD2; CDR3nt: TGCGCCAGCAGTCAGCGGGGGGGTTTGAATACGCAGTATTTT; CDR3aa: CASSQRGGLNTQYF
v_gene: TRBV19; abundance: -; j_gene: TRBJ1-5; d_gene: TRBD1; CDR3nt: TGTGCCAGTAGCCGGACAGGAGGACGCAATCAGCCCCAGCATTTT; CDR3aa: CASSRTGGRNQPQHF
v_gene: TRBV11-2; abundance: few; j_gene: TRBJ2-3; d_gene: -; CDR3nt: TGTGCCAGCAGCCCGAACAGACCAAGCACAGATACGCAGTATTTT; CDR3aa: CASSPNRPSTDTQYF
v_gene: TRBV20-1; abundance: -; j_gene: TRBJ2-1; d_gene: TRBD2; CDR3nt: TGCAGTGCTAGATCCCTAGCGGGGGGCGATGAGCAGTTCTTC; CDR3aa: CSARSLAGGDEQFF
v_gene: TRBV5-6; abundance: -; j_gene: TRBJ1-1; d_gene: TRBD1; CDR3nt: TGTGCCAGCAGCTTGGCGACAGGGGGCATGAACACTGAAGCTTTCTTT; CDR3aa: CASSLATGGMNTEAFF
v_gene: TRBV20-1; abundance: many; j_gene: TRBJ2-7; d_gene: -; CDR3nt: TGCAGTGCTAGGACGGGGCTCCAAAGAGGGGAGCAGTACTTC; CDR3aa: CSARTGLQRGEQYF
v_gene: TRBV30; abundance: -; j_gene: TRBJ2-2; d_gene: -; CDR3nt: TGTGCCTGGAGTATTACAGGTCCCGGGGAGCTGTTTTTT; CDR3aa: CAWSITGPGELFF
v_gene: TRBV15; abundance: -; j_gene: TRBJ2-1; d_gene: TRBD2; CDR3nt: TGTGCCACCAGCAGATCAAGCGGGGGACGAACTTACAATGAGCAGTTCTTC; CDR3aa: CATSRSSGGRTYNEQFF
v_gene: TRBV20-1; abundance: -; j_gene: TRBJ1-5; d_gene: TRBD1; CDR3nt: TGCAGTGCTAGAACAGGGGTCAACCAGCCCCAGCATTTT; CDR3aa: CSARTGVNQPQHF
v_gene: TRBV6-5; abundance: -; j_gene: TRBJ1-2; d_gene: -; CDR3nt: TGTGCCAGCAGTTATAAGACAGCCTATGGCTACACCTTC; CDR3aa: CASSYKTAYGYTF
v_gene: TRBV7-3; abundance: many; j_gene: TRBJ2-3; d_gene: -; CDR3nt: TGTGCCAGCAGCTTTCTGGCTAGGTCGGATACGCAGTATTTT; CDR3aa: CASSFLARSDTQYF
v_gene: TRBV5-1; abundance: many; j_gene: TRBJ2-5; d_gene: TRBD1; CDR3nt: TGCGCCAGCAGCTTGGTGCAGGGGGCTAGCCAAATGGAAGAGACCCAGTACTTC; CDR3aa: CASSLVQGASQMEETQYF
v_gene: TRBV12-3/TRBV12-4; abundance: -; j_gene: TRBJ2-5; d_gene: TRBD2; CDR3nt: TGTGCCAGCAGCACGGCAGCGGGGGGGCAAGAGACCCAGTACTTC; CDR3aa: CASSTAAGGQETQYF
v_gene: TRBV4-1; abundance: few; j_gene: TRBJ2-3; d_gene: TRBD1; CDR3nt: TGCGCCAGCAGCCCCCGGACAGGCCATAGCACAGATACGCAGTATTTT; CDR3aa: CASSPRTGHSTDTQYF
v_gene: TRBV20-1; abundance: few; j_gene: TRBJ2-3; d_gene: -; CDR3nt: TGCAGTGCTAGAGAGAGAAGCATCGGTCTGCTGACAGATACGCAGTATTTT; CDR3aa: CSARERSIGLLTDTQYF
v_gene: TRBV12-3/TRBV12-4; abundance: few; j_gene: TRBJ2-1; d_gene: TRBD1; CDR3nt: TGTGCCAGCAGTGCCTGGGGGACAGGCACCAATGAGCAGTTCTTC; CDR3aa: CASSAWGTGTNEQFF
v_gene: TRBV7-6; abundance: -; j_gene: TRBJ2-1; d_gene: -; CDR3nt: TGTGCCAGCAGCCCCCGGCCCATCTACAATGAGCAGTTCTTC; CDR3aa: CASSPRPIYNEQFF
v_gene: TRBV3-1; abundance: few; j_gene: TRBJ2-1; d_gene: -; CDR3nt: TGTGCCAGCAGCCAAGGGGCAGGTTATAGTGAGCAGTTCTTC; CDR3aa: CASSQGAGYSEQFF
v_gene: TRBV6-1; abundance: -; j_gene: TRBJ1-1; d_gene: -; CDR3nt: TGTGCCAGCATACTGACCCCCAACACTGAAGCTTTCTTT; CDR3aa: CASILTPNTEAFF
v_gene: TRBV9; abundance: -; j_gene: TRBJ2-7; d_gene: -; CDR3nt: TGTGCCAGCAGCGCGGACGAAGGCACCGGAGACGAGCAGTACTTC; CDR3aa: CASSADEGTGDEQYF
v_gene: TRBV5-6; abundance: -; j_gene: TRBJ2-1; d_gene: -; CDR3nt: TGTGCCAGCAGCTTGTTGGGGACCTCTGACAATGAGCAGTTCTTC; CDR3aa: CASSLLGTSDNEQFF
v_gene: TRBV25-1; abundance: -; j_gene: TRBJ2-7; d_gene: -; CDR3nt: TGTGCCAGCAGGGACCTCTCCTACGAGCAGTACTTC; CDR3aa: CASRDLSYEQYF
v_gene: TRBV30; abundance: -; j_gene: TRBJ1-2; d_gene: -; CDR3nt: TGTGCCTGGAGTGTAGGGATCATCTATGGCTACACCTTC; CDR3aa: CAWSVGIIYGYTF
v_gene: TRBV25-1; abundance: few; j_gene: TRBJ2-1; d_gene: TRBD2; CDR3nt: TGTGCCTCCCAAAAGGCTAGCGGGAGCGGTGAGCAGTTCTTC; CDR3aa: CASQKASGSGEQFF
v_gene: TRBV2; abundance: few; j_gene: TRBJ2-3; d_gene: -; CDR3nt: TGTGCCAGCACGCGGGACACAGATACGCAGTATTTT; CDR3aa: CASTRDTDTQYF